Listed below are T cell receptor beta chains from one sample, sequenced in a study of blood T cell repertoires in COVID-19. Sequencing used immunoSEQ multiplex PCR; TCRdb keeps in-frame clones, though not all of them. The profile shows around 44,000 clones, around 81% of them singletons. Sequencing was carried out using peripheral blood. Every receptor here comes from a man aged 40-49 years with active or convalescent COVID-19. CDR3s include the opening cysteine and the closing phenylalanine or tryptophan.

v_call | cdr3_aa
TRBV7-3 | CASSQRTSGVSYNEQFF
TRBV6-5 | CASSLVLNYGYTF
TRBV11-2 | CASSAQGSGYGYTF
TRBV19 | CASSWANSEDNEQFF
TRBV27 | CASSTGTANTEAFF
TRBV4-1 | CASSPAGTNQETQYF
TRBV5-4 | CASSSGTGRAEQYF
TRBV14 | CASSQGTVYGYTF
TRBV6-1 | CASSEYPPTTAFF
TRBV19 | CASSIGGGRGSGKAFF
TRBV4-2 | CASSQGQEATDTQYF